This entry concerns a single TCR beta chain. This entry is derived from a study of blood T cell repertoires in COVID-19. As processed by the authors: Reference gene primer amplification gave nucleated cell count estimates. The protocol was immunoSEQ multiplex PCR, while the TCRdb copy is restricted to in-frame clones and leaves out a portion. V, J and clone size are taken as reported in that table, and D and trimming were inferred from the DNA itself. Here the sample spans more than 200,000 clones, around 84% being singletons. Trimming removed 3 bases from V and 4 bases from J; junction bases left unmatched: 2. The CDR3 runs 15 residues. Germline V gives CDR1 LNHNV, CDR2 YYDKDF (reference sequence).

The clonotype was recovered from a man between 50 and 59 years old with acute or convalescent COVID-19. Sequenced input: peripheral blood. The rearrangement joins TRBV15 to TRBJ2-3, with TRBD1 matching over 12 bases. CDR3 residues: CATSRGQGAADTQYF. The CDR3 nucleotides read TGTGCCACCAGCAGGGGACAGGGGGCCGCAGATACGCAGTATTTT.